This T cell receptor (beta chain) is drawn from a study of human T cells and chemical hapten exposure. As for the study in general: The upper back received 0.01% DPC by patch testing, with results read at 6 days. Regarding the study as a whole: It was expanded TCRs that formed significantly more large CDR3 similarity clusters than controls did.

TCRdb analysed the RACE reads with MiXCR anew, one entry per CDR3 protein. The profile shows some 80,000 distinct CDR3 sequences, about 10% of them singletons. This clonotype was seen ten or more times. Its antigen remains unknown. Time point here: patch test 1, 2 weeks after DPC sensitization. Treatment noted: therapeutic diphenylcyclopropenone sensitization with weekly scalp DPC. The germline V gene has CDR1 SQVTM and CDR2 ANQGSEA. The length of the CDR3 is 14 residues. The V and J ends lost 7 bases and 4 bases respectively, with 17 bases between them. This sample comprised whole blood, obtained in connection with sensitization to the hapten diphenylcyclopropenone (DPC). The source of this sequence is a woman between 45 and 65 years old with alopecia areata. Some clones in this sample may be carry-over from other donors' samples. This sequence joins TRBV29-1 and TRBJ2-1; perhaps D is TRBD1 or TRBD2 (6 bases each). CDR3 in amino acids: CSAVEGGTYNEQFF. CDR3 DNA: TGCAGCGCCGTGGAGGGGGGTACTTACAATGAGCAGTTCTTC.